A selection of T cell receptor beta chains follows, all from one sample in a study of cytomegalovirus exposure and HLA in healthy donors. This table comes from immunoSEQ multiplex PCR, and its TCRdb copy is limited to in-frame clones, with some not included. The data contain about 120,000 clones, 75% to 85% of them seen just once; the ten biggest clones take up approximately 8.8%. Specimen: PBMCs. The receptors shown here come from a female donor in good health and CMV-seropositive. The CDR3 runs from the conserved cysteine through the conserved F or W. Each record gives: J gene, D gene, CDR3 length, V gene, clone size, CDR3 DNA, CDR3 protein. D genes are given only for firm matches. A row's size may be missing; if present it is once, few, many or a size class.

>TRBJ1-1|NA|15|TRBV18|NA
TGTGCCAGCTCACCGCGCGAGACAGGAAACACTGAAGCTTTCTTT
CASSPRETGNTEAFF
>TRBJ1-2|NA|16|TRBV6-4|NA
TGTGCCAGCAGTAGGCAGTTTGGCAGGGGAGAGTATGGCTACACCTTC
CASSRQFGRGEYGYTF
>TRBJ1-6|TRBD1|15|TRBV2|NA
TGTGCCAGCAGTGCCGGACAGGGGGCGGGTTCACCCCTCCACTTT
CASSAGQGAGSPLHF
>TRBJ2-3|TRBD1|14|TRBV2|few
TGTGCCAGCGGACAGGGCCAAGTATGGGATACGCAGTATTTT
CASGQGQVWDTQYF
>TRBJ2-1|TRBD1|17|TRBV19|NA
TGTGCCAGTAGTATGGCCGGGACAGCCGGTTTCTACAATGAGCAGTTCTTC
CASSMAGTAGFYNEQFF
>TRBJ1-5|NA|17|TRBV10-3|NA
TGTGCCATCAGTGCCACACTATCGGACAGTTCAAATCAGCCCCAGCATTTT
CAISATLSDSSNQPQHF
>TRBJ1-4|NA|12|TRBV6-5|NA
TGTGCCAGCAGTTCTCTAAATGAAAAACTGTTTTTT
CASSSLNEKLFF
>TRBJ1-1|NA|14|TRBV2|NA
TGTGCCAGCAAATCCCACAGTGGATTCACTGAAGCTTTCTTT
CASKSHSGFTEAFF
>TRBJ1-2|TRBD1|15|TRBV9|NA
TGTGCCAGCAGCTCCGGGACAGGGGGCCACTATGGCTACACCTTC
CASSSGTGGHYGYTF
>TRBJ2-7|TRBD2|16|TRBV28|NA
TGTGCCAGCAGTTTATTAAACCAGCGGGGGACCTACGAGCAGTACTTC
CASSLLNQRGTYEQYF
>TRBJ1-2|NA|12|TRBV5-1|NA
TGCGCCAGCAGCTTTGTAGGGGATGGCTACACCTTC
CASSFVGDGYTF
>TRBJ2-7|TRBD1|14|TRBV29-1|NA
TGCAGCGCAACCGCGGCGGACAGGGGATACGAGCAGTACTTC
CSATAADRGYEQYF
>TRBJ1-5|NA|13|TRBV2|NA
TGTGCCAGCAAACCCTATAGCAATCAGCCCCAGCATTTT
CASKPYSNQPQHF
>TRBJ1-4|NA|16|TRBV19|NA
TGTGCCAGTAGTTCGGGACAACGATCAACTAATGAAAAACTGTTTTTT
CASSSGQRSTNEKLFF
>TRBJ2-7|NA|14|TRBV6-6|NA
TGTGCCAGCAGTTACCCAGAACGCTCCTACGAGCAGTACTTC
CASSYPERSYEQYF
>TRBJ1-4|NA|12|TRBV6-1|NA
TGTGCCAGCAGTGGAGGTTTCGAAAAACTGTTTTTT
CASSGGFEKLFF
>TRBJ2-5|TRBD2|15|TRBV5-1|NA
TGCGCCAGCAGCTTGACTAGCGGGGGACAAGAGACCCAGTACTTC
CASSLTSGGQETQYF
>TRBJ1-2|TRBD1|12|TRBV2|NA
TGTGCCAGCTCCCGGACAGGAGCCGGCTACACCTTC
CASSRTGAGYTF
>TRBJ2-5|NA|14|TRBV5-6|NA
TGTGCCAGCAGCTCCGGAGTTCAACAAGAGACCCAGTACTTC
CASSSGVQQETQYF
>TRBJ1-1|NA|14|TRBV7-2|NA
TGTGCCAGCAGCTTACCGCAGATGAACACTGAAGCTTTCTTT
CASSLPQMNTEAFF
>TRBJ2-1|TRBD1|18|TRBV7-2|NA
TGTGCCAGCAGCCGATGGACAGGGGGCTGGGGTCGTCCCAATGAGCAGTTCTTC
CASSRWTGGWGRPNEQFF
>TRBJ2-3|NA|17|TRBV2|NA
TGTGCCAGCAGTGTCCAGCGCTGGGTTGGGTCAACAGATACGCAGTATTTT
CASSVQRWVGSTDTQYF
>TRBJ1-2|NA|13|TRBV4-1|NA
TGCGCCAGCAGCCAAGGGACAAACTATGGCTACACCTTC
CASSQGTNYGYTF
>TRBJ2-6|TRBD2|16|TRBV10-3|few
TGTGCCATCAGTGGAGCGGGAAGATCTGGGGCCAACGTCCTGACTTTC
CAISGAGRSGANVLTF
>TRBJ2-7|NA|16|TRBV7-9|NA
TGTGCCAGCAGCTTGGGTCAGGAAGGTTTAAACTACGAGCAGTACTTC
CASSLGQEGLNYEQYF
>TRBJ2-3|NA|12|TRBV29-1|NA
TGCAGCGTTGACCCCCAGCGAGATACGCAGTATTTT
CSVDPQRDTQYF
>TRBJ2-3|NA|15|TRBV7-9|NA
TGTGCCAGCAGCTTAGGCGGGGGCGGTGGAGATACGCAGTATTTT
CASSLGGGGGDTQYF
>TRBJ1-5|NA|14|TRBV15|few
TGTGCCACCAGCGGTTCTGAGCGCAATCAGCCCCAGCATTTT
CATSGSERNQPQHF
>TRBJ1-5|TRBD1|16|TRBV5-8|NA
TGTGCCAGCAGCGGGGGGACAGGGTATAGCAATCAGCCCCAGCATTTT
CASSGGTGYSNQPQHF
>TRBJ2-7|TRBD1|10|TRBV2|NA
TGTGCCAGCGGGGACAGGGAGCAGTACTTC
CASGDREQYF
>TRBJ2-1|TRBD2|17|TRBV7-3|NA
TGTGCCAGCAGCTTAACGTGGGTAGCGGGGAGGAACAATGAGCAGTTCTTC
CASSLTWVAGRNNEQFF
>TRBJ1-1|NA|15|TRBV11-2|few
TGTGCCAGCAGCCCGGCGACAGGCATGAACACTGAAGCTTTCTTT
CASSPATGMNTEAFF
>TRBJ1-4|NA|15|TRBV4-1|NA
TGCGCCAGCAGCCAAGTACCAGGCATCAGGGAAAAACTGTTTTTT
CASSQVPGIREKLFF
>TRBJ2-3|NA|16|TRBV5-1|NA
TGCGCCAGCAGCTTGGACAGGGGGGGATTAATAGATACGCAGTATTTT
CASSLDRGGLIDTQYF
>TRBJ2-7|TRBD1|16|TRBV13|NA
TGTGCCAGCAGCCACGACAGGGGGCAGGGGTCCTACGAGCAGTACTTC
CASSHDRGQGSYEQYF
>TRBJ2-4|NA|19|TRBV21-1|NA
TGTGCCAGCAGCAAAGGGAAGACTAGCGGGGGGGCGTGGGGAAACATTCAGTACTTC
CASSKGKTSGGAWGNIQYF
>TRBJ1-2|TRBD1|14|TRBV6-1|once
TGTGCCAGCAGTGATGGGACAGCGAGCTATGGCTACACCTTC
CASSDGTASYGYTF
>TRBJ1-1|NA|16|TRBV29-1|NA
TGCAGCGTTGAAGTAGGTCCCACAGGGATAGCCACTGAGGCTTTCTTT
CSVEVGPTGIATEAFF
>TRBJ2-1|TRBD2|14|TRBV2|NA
TGTGCCAGCAGTGATGGCGGGGGGGCGGGAGAGCAGTTCTTC
CASSDGGGAGEQFF
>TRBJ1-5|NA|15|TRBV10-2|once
TGCGCCAGCAGTGACCTTGGACGGGGGGATCAGCCCCAGCATTTT
CASSDLGRGDQPQHF
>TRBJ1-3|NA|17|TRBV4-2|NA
TGTGCCAGCAGCCAAGATCAAGGACAGCGCTCTGGAAACACCATATATTTT
CASSQDQGQRSGNTIYF
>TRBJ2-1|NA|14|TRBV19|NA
TGTGCCAGTTTCGGGGGAAGGACCTACAATGAGCAGTTCTTC
CASFGGRTYNEQFF
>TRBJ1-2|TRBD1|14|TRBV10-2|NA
TGCGCCAGCAGTCAGACAGGGGGAGTATTTGGCTACACCTTC
CASSQTGGVFGYTF
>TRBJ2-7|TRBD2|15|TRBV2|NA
TGTGCCAGCAGAGGACTAGCGGGGGGGGCCTACGAGCAGTACTTC
CASRGLAGGAYEQYF
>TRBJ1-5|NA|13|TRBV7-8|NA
TGTGCCAGCAGCCTGACACTCAATCAGCCCCAGCATTTT
CASSLTLNQPQHF
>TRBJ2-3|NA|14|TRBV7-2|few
TGTGCCAGCAGCTTAGTCCAGGGCACAGATACGCAGTATTTT
CASSLVQGTDTQYF
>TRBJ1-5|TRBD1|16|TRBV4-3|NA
TGCGCCAGCAGCCAAGATTCGGGACAGCTCCAGCAGCCCCAGCATTTT
CASSQDSGQLQQPQHF
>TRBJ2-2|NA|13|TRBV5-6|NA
TGTGCCAGCGCCGGTTTATTTACCGGGGAGCTGTTTTTT
CASAGLFTGELFF
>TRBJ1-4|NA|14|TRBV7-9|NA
TGTGCCAGCAGCGGGGCCCCTCGGTGGGAAAAACTGTTTTTT
CASSGAPRWEKLFF
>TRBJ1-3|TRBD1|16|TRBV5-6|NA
TGTGCCAGCAGCCCCGCCACGACAGGGTTTGGAAACACCATATATTTT
CASSPATTGFGNTIYF
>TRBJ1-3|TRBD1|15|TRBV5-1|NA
TGCGCCAGCAGCGGGGGACAGGGGACCGGAAACACCATATATTTT
CASSGGQGTGNTIYF
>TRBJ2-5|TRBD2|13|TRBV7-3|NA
TGTGCCAGCAGCTTTGGGAGGGAAGAGACCCAGTACTTC
CASSFGREETQYF
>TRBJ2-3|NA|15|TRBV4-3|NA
TGCGCCAGCAGCCAAGGGACTCTCGTCACAGATACGCAGTATTTT
CASSQGTLVTDTQYF
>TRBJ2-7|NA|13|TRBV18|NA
TGTGCCAGCTCACCGGCCCGGGGCTACGAGCAGTACTTC
CASSPARGYEQYF
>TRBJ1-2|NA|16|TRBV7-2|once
TGTGCCAGCAGCGCCACTCGGGACAAGAGTCCATATGGCTACACCTTC
CASSATRDKSPYGYTF